The 24 T cell receptor beta chains below come from one sample, sequenced in a study of identifying expanded T cells in peripheral blood. Clones were read by immunoSEQ multiplex PCR, and TCRdb kept only the in-frame ones, dropping some. The profile shows 81,000 or so clones, around 84% of them singletons. Sequencing was done on a sample of blood. These receptors all come from a person aged 18 to 70 in good health.

The chain uses TRBV15 and TRBJ2-2; D might be TRBD2 (6 bases). V was pared by 0 bases and J by 10 bases, with 12 bases between. This CDR3 comprises 14 residues. Germline CDR1 and CDR2: LNHNV and YYDKDF (reference sequence). CDR3 sequence reads: CATSRDRDWEELFF. The CDR3 nucleotides are TGTGCCACCAGCAGAGATCGGGACTGGGAGGAGCTGTTTTTT.

The DNA for the CDR3 is TGTGCTAGTGGTTTGACGAGGACTCGGCATGGAGAGACCCAGTACTTC. Translation gives CASGLTRTRHGETQYF. This chain links TRBV12-5 with TRBJ2-5, with a weak D call TRBD2 (5 bases). The germline CDR1 and CDR2 sequences are LGHNT and FRNRAP. Between the trimmed V and J ends, which lost 2 bases and 4 bases, there was a span of 17 bases. The CDR3 runs 16 residues.

The chain combines TRBV28 with TRBJ2-7; TRBD2 might be the D (6 bases). CDR3 length: 14 residues. Germline values: CDR1 MDHEN, CDR2 SYDVKM. V was cut by 4 bases and J by 1 base, with 11 bases left in between. The CDR3 loop reads CASSSGTVSYEQYF. CDR3 DNA sequence: TGTGCCAGCAGTTCGGGGACTGTTTCCTACGAGCAGTACTTC.

This chain uses TRBV9 with TRBJ1-3; 8 positions match TRBD1. There are 16 residues in the CDR3. Trimming at V came to 2 bases and at J to 8 bases, leaving 12 bases not matched to a gene. From germline, CDR1 is SGDLS and CDR2 YYNGEE. CDR3 bases: TGTGCCAGCAGCGTCACGAACCAGGGGGCTGGGGACACCATATATTTT. Residues: CASSVTNQGAGDTIYF.

The sample holds a few counts of this clone. V gene TRBV7-9 combines with J gene TRBJ2-5; 7 nucleotides match TRBD2. V was pared by 1 base and J by 5 bases, with 4 bases of the junction left unmatched. The V gene's germline CDR1 is SEHNR and CDR2 FQNEAQ (reference sequence). The CDR3 sequence is 14 residues long. The CDR3 coding sequence is TGTGCCAGCAGCTTAGGCGGGAGTGGGGAGACCCAGTACTTC. Its protein product is CASSLGGSGETQYF.

The chain employs TRBV25-1 and TRBJ1-6; D unresolved. Germline V lookup: CDR1 MGHDK, CDR2 SYGVNS. Trimming took off 4 bases at V and 3 bases at J, with 4 bases between the two ends. The length of the CDR3 is 13 residues. This CDR3 reads CASSVRYNSPLHF. The CDR3 DNA reads TGTGCCAGCAGTGTCCGCTATAATTCACCCCTCCACTTT. The whole variable domain, remainder taken from reference TRBV25-1 and TRBJ1-6, is EADIYQTPRYLVIGTGKKITLECSQTMGHDKMYWYQQDPGMELHLIHYSYGVNSTEKGDLSSESTVSRIRTEHFPLTLESARPSHTSQYLCASSVRYNSPLHFGNGTRLTVT.

The chain uses TRBV28 and TRBJ2-3, with 8 bases aligning to TRBD1. The CDR3 is 14 residues long. Trimming cost V 8 bases and J 6 bases; bases outside gene matches: 10. CDR1 and CDR2 (germline): MDHEN, SYDVKM. The DNA of the CDR3 is TGTGCCAGCTATGACAGGGGCCAGCGGGATACGCAGTATTTT. Protein product: CASYDRGQRDTQYF. Variable domain in full (rest from reference TRBV28 and TRBJ2-3): DVKVTQSSRYLVKRTGEKVFLECVQDMDHENMFWYRQDPGLGLRLIYFSYDVKMKEKGDIPEGYSVSREKKERFSLILESASTNQTSMYLCASYDRGQRDTQYFGPGTRLTVL.

A note on this clone: The germline gene is not matched at one end of the junction; a read error may be the cause. The chain combines TRBV7-7 with TRBJ2-1, with 11 bases identical to TRBD2. This CDR3 comprises 15 residues. In germline, CDR1 is SSHAT, CDR2 FNYEAQ (reference sequence). The CDR3 bases are TGTGCTAGCAGCCCCTTAGCGGGAGGGCTCGGTGAGCAGTTCTTC. This codes for CASSPLAGGLGEQFF.

The gene calls are TRBV28 and TRBJ1-2; 7 bases map to TRBD1. Germline CDR1 reads MDHEN; CDR2 reads SYDVKM. The trim removed 4 bases at V and 8 bases at J, leaving 4 bases unmatched. The CDR3 is made up of 12 amino acids. The CDR3 reads CASSYRGRGYTF. The CDR3 nucleotides are TGTGCCAGCAGTTACAGGGGAAGAGGCTACACCTTC.

The rearrangement uses TRBV28 and TRBJ1-2; no definite D call. Looked up from germline, CDR1 is MDHEN and CDR2 is SYDVKM. This CDR3 has 12 residues. Trimming cost V 6 bases and J 4 bases, with 9 bases left between them. CDR3 nucleotides: TGTGCCAGCAGGCCGGATGGCTATGGCTACACCTTC. Its protein is CASRPDGYGYTF.

V gene TRBV4-3 combines with J gene TRBJ2-5; no clear D gene. Looked up from germline, CDR1 is LGHNA and CDR2 is YSLEER. V lost 0 bases, J lost 7 bases, and 6 bases lay in between. The CDR3 runs 12 residues. CDR3 coding DNA: TGCGCCAGCAGCCAAGATTGGGGGACCCAGTACTTC. This gives the protein CASSQDWGTQYF.

This clone came up a few times. This rearrangement joins TRBV15 to TRBJ2-6; possible D gene TRBD2, 6 bases. The CDR3 has 18 residues. V was cut by 1 base and J by 3 bases, with 16 bases left in between. CDR1 and CDR2 (germline): LNHNV, YYDKDF (reference sequence). The CDR3 nucleotides are TGTGCCACCAGCAGAGGGGGGAGGACCGCGGGTGGGGCCAACGTCCTGACTTTC. Amino acids: CATSRGGRTAGGANVLTF.

This sequence joins TRBV6-5 and TRBJ2-1, with TRBD2 identical over 10 bases. With V trimmed by 8 bases and J by 14 bases, 12 bases remained unmatched. The CDR3 runs to 13 residues. In germline, CDR1 is MNHEY, CDR2 SVGAGI. CDR3 in DNA: TGTGCCAGCGGAACCTCCGGAGGGACTAGCGAGTTCTTC. It encodes CASGTSGGTSEFF.

The V call is TRBV27, the J call TRBJ2-7; D may be TRBD1 (5 bases). Germline CDR1 reads MNHEY; CDR2 reads SMNVEV (reference sequence). V lost 7 bases and J lost 6, with 16 bases in between. The CDR3 totals 13 residues. This CDR3 reads CASTHPQGSEQYF. The CDR3 region has the DNA TGTGCCAGCACCCACCCCCAGGGATCCGAGCAGTACTTC.

This rearrangement joins TRBV21-1 to TRBJ1-5; TRBD1 is taken as the D call from the table, unchecked against the DNA. TRBV21-1 corresponds to a pseudogene. This CDR3 comprises 16 residues. CDR3 region: CASTLKGVVSNQPQHF. CDR3 nucleotides: TGTGCCAGCACCCTCAAGGGGGTGGTTAGCAATCAGCCCCAGCATTTT.

This clone was seen more than once but under ten times. V is TRBV2 and J is TRBJ2-1; 8 bases are a match to TRBD2. CDR1 is SNHLY and CDR2 is FYNNEI in the germline V gene. V lost 8 bases to trimming and J lost 6 bases; unmatched junction nucleotides: 9. The CDR3 consists of 14 residues. CDR3 in DNA: TGTGCCAGCCAGGGAGCGGGAGAGTTCAATGAGCAGTTCTTC. It specifies CASQGAGEFNEQFF.

This chain joins TRBV15 and TRBJ1-4, with TRBD1 matching 9 bases. Germline lookup yields CDR1 LNHNV and CDR2 YYDKDF (reference sequence). The trim removed 3 bases at V and 3 bases at J, leaving 17 bases unmatched. The CDR3 covers 20 residues. The CDR3 loop reads CATSRDRGSGLVKANEKLFF. For the CDR3, the DNA is TGTGCCACCAGCAGGGACAGGGGAAGCGGATTAGTCAAGGCTAATGAAAAACTGTTTTTT.

V and J are TRBV7-2 and TRBJ1-2; weak D call: TRBD1 (5 bases). Germline V CDR1 and CDR2: SGHTA, FQGNSA. V lost 5 bases and J lost 4, with 8 bases in between. CDR3 size: 12 residues. This chain's CDR3 is CASSVQGYGYTF. CDR3 in DNA: TGTGCCAGCAGCGTCCAGGGCTATGGCTACACCTTC.

This chain joins TRBV30 and TRBJ1-1; 7 bases align to TRBD1. Germline CDR1 reads GTSNPN; CDR2 reads SVGIG (reference sequence). This CDR3 contains 11 residues. Germline trimming cut 0 bases from V and 11 bases from J; bases unmatched to any gene: 3. The DNA of the CDR3 is TGTGCCTGGAGTGTAGGGGGCACGGCTTTCTTT. It is translated as CAWSVGGTAFF.

V and J are TRBV18 and TRBJ2-7, with a tentative D call TRBD1 (6 bases). The CDR3 consists of 17 residues. The V end was cut by 6 bases, the J end by 3 bases, with 24 bases between. CDR1 and CDR2 from the germline V gene are KGHSH and LQKENI. Written as DNA, the CDR3 is TGTGCCAGCTCTCCCGCAACGCCAGGGGCCGGCTTCTACGAGCAGTACTTC. Amino acids: CASSPATPGAGFYEQYF.

This chain joins TRBV19 and TRBJ1-2; 8 bases are shared with TRBD1. Germline lookup yields CDR1 LNHDA and CDR2 SQIVND (reference sequence). The CDR3 has 15 amino acids. The J segment lost 1 base and the V segment lost 5 bases, leaving 6 bases of the junction unmatched. DNA of the CDR3: TGTGCCAGTAGTCCCCGGGACAGGATTAACTATGGCTACACCTTC. It is translated as CASSPRDRINYGYTF.

The chain links TRBV18 to TRBJ2-5; 8 bases are a match to TRBD1. After removal of 4 bases from V and 2 bases from J, the junction contained 6 bases not matched to a gene. This CDR3 is 15 amino acids long. Germline V gives CDR1 KGHSH, CDR2 LQKENI. CDR3 bases: TGTGCCAGCTCACAAAACAGGGGGTCACAAGAGACCCAGTACTTC. Protein: CASSQNRGSQETQYF. Variable domain in full (rest from reference TRBV18 and TRBJ2-5): NAGVMQNPRHLVRRRGQEARLRCSPMKGHSHVYWYRQLPEEGLKFMVYLQKENIIDESGMPKERFSAEFPKEGPSILRIQQVVRGDSAAYFCASSQNRGSQETQYFGPGTRLLVL.

This sequence joins TRBV19 and TRBJ2-2; 9 bases fit TRBD2. Germline-derived CDR1 and CDR2 are LNHDA and SQIVND (reference sequence). The V and J ends lost 4 bases and 7 bases, in that order; junction bases with no gene match: 4. The CDR3 sequence is 14 residues long. DNA of the CDR3: TGTGCCAGTAGTAGCGGGAGGGCGCTCGGGGAGCTGTTTTTT. This translates into CASSSGRALGELFF.

The V call is TRBV28, the J call TRBJ1-5, with 9 nucleotides matching TRBD1. The V segment lost 8 bases and the J segment 2 bases; nucleotides outside the gene matches: 4. The CDR3 extends over 14 amino acids. The V gene's germline CDR1 is MDHEN and CDR2 SYDVKM. The CDR3 reads CASERDRGNQPQHF. The CDR3 DNA reads as TGTGCCAGCGAAAGGGACAGGGGCAATCAGCCCCAGCATTTT.